A single sample is the source of the 2 T cell receptor beta chains below, sequenced in a study of blood T cells in healthy people across ages. Alongside a J-beta primer mix, a sample-barcoded 5' primer served in a second PCR lasting about 7 to 11 cycles. Via MiXCR, TCRdb re-called the 5' RACE reads, giving one row per CDR3 protein. Of about 1.5 million distinct CDR3 sequences in the sample, approximately 39% are singletons; the top ten hold 4%. What was sequenced was blood. The receptors shown here come from a woman aged 18 to 35 in good health.

This clonotype was counted only a few times. The chain recombines TRBV3-1 with TRBJ2-1; TRBD1 matches 7 bases. Germline loops: CDR1 LGHDT, CDR2 YNNKEL (reference sequence). This CDR3 spans 15 amino acids. V dropped 5 bases and J dropped 4; count of bases not matched to a gene: 8. The CDR3 DNA sequence: TGTGCCAGCAGCAACCGGGACAGACTATACAATGAGCAGTTCTTC. Its protein is CASSNRDRLYNEQFF.

The chain uses TRBV12-3 or TRBV12-4 and TRBJ2-1; D perhaps matches TRBD1 (6 bases). The CDR3 extends over 13 amino acids. V lost 6 bases and J 9 bases, leaving 15 bases between the germline ends. The CDR3 spells CASSVNRGTEQFF. DNA of the CDR3: TGTGCCAGCAGCGTTAATAGGGGGACTGAGCAGTTCTTC.